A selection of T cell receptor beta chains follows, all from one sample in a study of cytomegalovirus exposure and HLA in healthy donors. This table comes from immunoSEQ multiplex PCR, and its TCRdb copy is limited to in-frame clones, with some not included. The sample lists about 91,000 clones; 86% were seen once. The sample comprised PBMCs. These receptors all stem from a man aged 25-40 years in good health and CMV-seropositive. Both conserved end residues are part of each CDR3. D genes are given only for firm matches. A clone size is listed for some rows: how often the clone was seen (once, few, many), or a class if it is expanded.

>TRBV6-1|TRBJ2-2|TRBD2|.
TGTGCCAGCGAACTAGCGCATATCACCGGGGAGCTGTTTTTT
CASELAHITGELFF
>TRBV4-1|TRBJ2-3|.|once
TGCGCCAGCAGCCAACCCGGGGGTGATACGCAGTATTTT
CASSQPGGDTQYF
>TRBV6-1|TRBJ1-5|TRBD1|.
TGTGCCAGCAGCGGACAGGGGGCATACAATCAGCCCCAGCATTTT
CASSGQGAYNQPQHF
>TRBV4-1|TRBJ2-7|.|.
TGCGCCAGCAGTTCTGGCCTTTGGTACGAGCAGTACTTC
CASSSGLWYEQYF
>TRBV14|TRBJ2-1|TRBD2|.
TGTGCCAGCAGCCAAGGACTAGCGGGGAGTCCATACAATGAGCAGTTCTTC
CASSQGLAGSPYNEQFF
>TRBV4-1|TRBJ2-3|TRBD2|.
TGCGCCAGCAGCCAAGCGGGGGGGGGAGCACCCGCGGATACGCAGTATTTT
CASSQAGGGAPADTQYF
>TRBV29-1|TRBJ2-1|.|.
TGCAGCGCCACACTCCGGGACTTGATAGGCTATGAGCAGTTCTTC
CSATLRDLIGYEQFF
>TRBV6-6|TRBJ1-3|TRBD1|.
TGTGCCAGCAGTTACTCGGGACAGAACTCTGGAAACACCATATATTTT
CASSYSGQNSGNTIYF
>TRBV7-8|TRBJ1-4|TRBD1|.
TGTGCCAGCAGCTTAGCAGAGACAGGGGGGGTTGAAAAACTGTTTTTT
CASSLAETGGVEKLFF
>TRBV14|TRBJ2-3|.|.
TGTGCCAGCAGTGAAGAGATGGTAGCCGCAGATACGCAGTATTTT
CASSEEMVAADTQYF
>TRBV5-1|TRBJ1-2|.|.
TGCGCCAGCAGCTTGGGATCGGAGGGGTCGCGGGGCTACACCTTC
CASSLGSEGSRGYTF
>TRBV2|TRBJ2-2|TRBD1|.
TGTGCCAGCAGGTCCGGGACAGGGTATGTCACCGGGGAGCTGTTTTTT
CASRSGTGYVTGELFF
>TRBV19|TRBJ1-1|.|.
TGTGCCAGTAGTATGGGCCCCGAAGCTTTCTTT
CASSMGPEAFF
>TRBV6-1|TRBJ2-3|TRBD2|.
TGTGCCAGCACAGGACTAGCGGGCCACACAGATACGCAGTATTTT
CASTGLAGHTDTQYF
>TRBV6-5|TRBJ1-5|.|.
TGTGCCAGCAAAGGCAGGGCCAATCAGCCCCAGCATTTT
CASKGRANQPQHF
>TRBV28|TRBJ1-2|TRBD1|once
TGTGCCAGCAGTCCCCTGGGACAGGGGGCCCATGGCTACACCTTC
CASSPLGQGAHGYTF
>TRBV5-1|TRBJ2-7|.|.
TGCGCCAGCAGCTCAGACAGGACGAGCTCCTACGAGCAGTACTTC
CASSSDRTSSYEQYF
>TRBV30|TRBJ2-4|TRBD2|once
TGTGCCTGGAAGACTAGCGGGGGCAAAAACATTCAGTACTTC
CAWKTSGGKNIQYF
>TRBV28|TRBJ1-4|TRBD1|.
TGTGCCAGCAGTTCGGGACAGCCGGGAGGGGAAAAACTGTTTTTT
CASSSGQPGGEKLFF
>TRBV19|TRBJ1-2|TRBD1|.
TGTGCCAGTACGAGGACAGGAGAAAACTATGGCTACACCTTC
CASTRTGENYGYTF
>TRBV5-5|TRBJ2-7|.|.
TGTGCCAGCAGCAATTCCCCACAGGGTATATACGAGCAGTACTTC
CASSNSPQGIYEQYF
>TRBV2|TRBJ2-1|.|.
TGTGCCAGCAGTGAAGGTGGGGCGGGAAATGAGCAGTTCTTC
CASSEGGAGNEQFF
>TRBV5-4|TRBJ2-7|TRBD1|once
TGTGCCAGCAGCCGTCAGGGGGTTAACGAGCAGTACTTC
CASSRQGVNEQYF
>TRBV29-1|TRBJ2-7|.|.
TGCAGCGTTGAAGAATCAGGGGATGGCGAGCAGTACTTC
CSVEESGDGEQYF
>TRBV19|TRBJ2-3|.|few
TGTGCCAGTAGCGGAGGGGGCAACGGGGCGGATACGCAGTATTTT
CASSGGGNGADTQYF
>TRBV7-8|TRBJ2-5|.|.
TGTGCCAGCAGCCCCGGACATTTCAAAGAGACCCAGTACTTC
CASSPGHFKETQYF
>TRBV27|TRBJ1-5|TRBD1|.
TGTGCCAGCAGTTTACCGTGGGACAGCCTCAATCAGCCCCAGCATTTT
CASSLPWDSLNQPQHF
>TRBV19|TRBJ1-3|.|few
TGTGCCAGTACCCTAGGGAGGACATCTGGAAACACCATATATTTT
CASTLGRTSGNTIYF
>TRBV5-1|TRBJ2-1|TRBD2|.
TGCGCCAGCAGCTCCCCCGGGACTAGCGGGTACAATGAGCAGTTCTTC
CASSSPGTSGYNEQFF
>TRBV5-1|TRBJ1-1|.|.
TGCGCCAGCAGCCCGGGAGGGCGCAGGGCGAACACTGAAGCTTTCTTT
CASSPGGRRANTEAFF
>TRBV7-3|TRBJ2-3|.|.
TGTGCCAGCAGCTTAGTTGGGAAAGCGGCCCCAGATACGCAGTATTTT
CASSLVGKAAPDTQYF
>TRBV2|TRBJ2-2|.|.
TGTGCCAGCAGTGGTCTAACAGCGAACACCGGGGAGCTGTTTTTT
CASSGLTANTGELFF
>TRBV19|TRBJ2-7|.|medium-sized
TGTGCCAGTAGGCGGACAGCCCTAGGCATCGAGCAGTACTTC
CASRRTALGIEQYF
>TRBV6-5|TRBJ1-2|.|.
TGTGCCAGCAGAATACAGAGGGGGTCTTACTATGGCTACACCTTC
CASRIQRGSYYGYTF
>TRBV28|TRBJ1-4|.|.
TGTGCCAGCAGGGGAGCTTCCCTGGCAACTAATGAAAAACTGTTTTTT
CASRGASLATNEKLFF
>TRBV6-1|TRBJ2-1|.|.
TGTGCCAGCAGTGAGGGAGCAGCCTTTTTTGGTAACAATGAGCAGTTCTTC
CASSEGAAFFGNNEQFF